This T cell receptor beta chain was identified in a study of cytomegalovirus exposure and HLA in healthy donors. Study-wide results and limits: Sequencing artifact likely explains a cluster of highly shared sequence variants. Among TCR beta chains, those listed as cytomegalovirus-associated numbered about 160.

PCR employed 60 Vbeta and 13 Jbeta primers. Repertoires were generated with immunoSEQ multiplex PCR, while TCRdb's copy carries only in-frame clones and drops some. Of about 140,000 clones listed, more than 75% are singletons. This CDR3 has 19 amino acids. Trimming left V 4 bases short and J 0 bases short, with 20 bases between. CDR1 is SGHNT and CDR2 is YYREEE in the germline V gene (reference sequence). In regard to this clone: Its target is unknown.

The V call is TRBV5-4, the J call TRBJ1-6; possible D gene TRBD1, 5 bases. Sequencing was performed on PBMCs. The sequence was obtained from a man in his forties or fifties in good health and CMV-seronegative. The CDR3 region is CASSTNGGGPSSYNSPLHF. In DNA, the CDR3 is TGTGCCAGCAGCACCAACGGGGGGGGACCTAGCTCCTATAATTCACCCCTCCACTTT.